The entry below gives a single T cell receptor (beta chain) sequence along with its context. The CDR3 extends over 18 amino acids. Germline CDR1 MNHEY, CDR2 SMNVEV (reference sequence). V was cut by 2 bases and J by 0 bases, with 14 bases left in between. Survey-level immunoSEQ sequencing profiled the TCR beta repertoire. Libraries were prepared by immunoSEQ multiplex PCR; TCRdb keeps only in-frame clonotypes and omits some of them. Seen here are tens of thousands of clones, roughly 93% observed once, and the top ten hold less than 4.5%. Sequenced material: PBMCs. This receptor was identified in a man aged 40-50 years with rheumatoid arthritis. The V gene is TRBV27, the J gene TRBJ1-6, with D possibly being TRBD1 (5 bases). The CDR3 DNA is TGTGCCAGCAGTTTAACGGGACGGACCAACTCCTATAATTCACCCCTCCACTTT. Protein: CASSLTGRTNSYNSPLHF.